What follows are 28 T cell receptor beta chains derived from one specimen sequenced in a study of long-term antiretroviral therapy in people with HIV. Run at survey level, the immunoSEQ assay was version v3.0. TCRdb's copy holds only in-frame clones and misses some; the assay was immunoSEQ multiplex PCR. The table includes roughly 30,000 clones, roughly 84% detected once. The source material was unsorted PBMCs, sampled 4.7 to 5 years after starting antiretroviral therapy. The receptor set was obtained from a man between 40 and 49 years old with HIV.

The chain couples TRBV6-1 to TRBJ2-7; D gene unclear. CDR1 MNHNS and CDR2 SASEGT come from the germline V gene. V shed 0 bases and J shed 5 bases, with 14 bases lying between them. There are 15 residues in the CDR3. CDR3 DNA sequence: TGTGCCAGCAGTGAAGCGTGGGGAACTGCCAACGAGCAGTACTTC. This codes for CASSEAWGTANEQYF.

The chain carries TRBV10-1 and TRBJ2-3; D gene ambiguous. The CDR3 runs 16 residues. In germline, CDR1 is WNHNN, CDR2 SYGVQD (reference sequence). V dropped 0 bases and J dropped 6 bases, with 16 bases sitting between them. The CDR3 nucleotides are TGCGCCAGCAGTGAGTCCCTGGGCAGTCCAGGCGATACGCAGTATTTT. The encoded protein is CASSESLGSPGDTQYF.

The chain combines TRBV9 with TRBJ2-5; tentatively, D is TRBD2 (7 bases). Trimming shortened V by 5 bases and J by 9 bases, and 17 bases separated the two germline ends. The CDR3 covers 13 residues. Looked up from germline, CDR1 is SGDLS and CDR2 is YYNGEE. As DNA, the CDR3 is TGTGCCAGCAGTGCGGAGGGGGGGTCGGCCCAGTACTTC. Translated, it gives CASSAEGGSAQYF.

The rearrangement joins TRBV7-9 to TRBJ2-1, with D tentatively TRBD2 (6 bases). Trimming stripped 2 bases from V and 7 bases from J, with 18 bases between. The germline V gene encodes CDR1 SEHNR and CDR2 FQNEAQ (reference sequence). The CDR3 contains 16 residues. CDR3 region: CASSLSSFGAGNEQFF. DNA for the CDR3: TGTGCCAGCAGCTTATCGTCTTTCGGGGCGGGGAATGAGCAGTTCTTC. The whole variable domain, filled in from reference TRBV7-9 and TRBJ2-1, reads DTGVSQNPRHKITKRGQNVTFRCDPISEHNRLYWYRQTLGQGPEFLTYFQNEAQLEKSRLLSDRFSAERPKGSFSTLEIQRTEQGDSAMYLCASSLSSFGAGNEQFFGPGTRLTVL.

The DNA for the CDR3 is TGTGCCACCAGCAGACAGGGGTTGGGAGAGCAGTACTTC. Residues: CATSRQGLGEQYF. V usage is TRBV15 and J usage is TRBJ2-7; possible D gene TRBD1, 6 bases. Germline CDR1 reads LNHNV; CDR2 reads YYDKDF (reference sequence). Trimming left V 2 bases short and J 7 bases short, with 12 bases between. This CDR3 comprises 13 residues.

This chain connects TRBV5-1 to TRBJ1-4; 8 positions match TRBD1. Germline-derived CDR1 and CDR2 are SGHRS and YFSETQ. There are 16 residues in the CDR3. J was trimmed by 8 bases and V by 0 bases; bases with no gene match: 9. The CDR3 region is CASSLGTGSREEKLFF. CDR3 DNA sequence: TGCGCCAGCAGCTTGGGGACAGGGTCACGAGAAGAAAAACTGTTTTTT.

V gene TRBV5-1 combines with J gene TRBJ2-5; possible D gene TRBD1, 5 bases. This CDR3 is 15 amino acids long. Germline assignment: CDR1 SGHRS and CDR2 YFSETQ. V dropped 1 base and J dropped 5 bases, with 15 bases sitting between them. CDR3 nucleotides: TGCGCCAGCAGCTTGTCGCAGGGTAGGGTCGAGACCCAGTACTTC. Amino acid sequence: CASSLSQGRVETQYF.

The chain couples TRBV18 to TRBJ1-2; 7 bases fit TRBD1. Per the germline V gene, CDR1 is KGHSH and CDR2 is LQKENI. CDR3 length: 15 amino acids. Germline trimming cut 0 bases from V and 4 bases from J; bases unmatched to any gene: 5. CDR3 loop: CASSPPLRTGYGYTF. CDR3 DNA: TGTGCCAGCTCACCACCTTTACGGACAGGCTATGGCTACACCTTC.

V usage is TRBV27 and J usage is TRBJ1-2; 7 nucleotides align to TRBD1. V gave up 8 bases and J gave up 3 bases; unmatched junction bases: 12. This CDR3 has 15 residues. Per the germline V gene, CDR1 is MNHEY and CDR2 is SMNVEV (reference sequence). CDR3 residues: CASGTGVVKDYGYTF. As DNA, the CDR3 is TGTGCCAGCGGAACAGGGGTAGTTAAAGACTATGGCTACACCTTC.

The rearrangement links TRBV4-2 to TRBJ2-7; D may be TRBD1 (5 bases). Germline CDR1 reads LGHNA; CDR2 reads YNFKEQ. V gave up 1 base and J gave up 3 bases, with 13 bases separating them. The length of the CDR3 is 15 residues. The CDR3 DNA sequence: TGTGCCAGCAGCCAAGTGGGCCAGGGTATCTACGAGCAGTACTTC. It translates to CASSQVGQGIYEQYF.

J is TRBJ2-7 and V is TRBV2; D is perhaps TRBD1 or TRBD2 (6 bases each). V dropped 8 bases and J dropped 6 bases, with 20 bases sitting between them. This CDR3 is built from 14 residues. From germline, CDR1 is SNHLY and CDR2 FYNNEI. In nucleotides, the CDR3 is TGTGCCAGCGGAATACTAGCCTCCAGGGGCGAGCAGTACTTC. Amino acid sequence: CASGILASRGEQYF.

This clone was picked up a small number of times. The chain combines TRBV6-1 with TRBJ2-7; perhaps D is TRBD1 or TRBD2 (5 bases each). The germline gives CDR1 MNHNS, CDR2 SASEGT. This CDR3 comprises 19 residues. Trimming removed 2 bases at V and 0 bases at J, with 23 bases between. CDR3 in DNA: TGTGCCAGCAGTGAAAGAGGGGTACGTTGGGGCCCTGACTCCTACGAGCAGTACTTC. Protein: CASSERGVRWGPDSYEQYF.

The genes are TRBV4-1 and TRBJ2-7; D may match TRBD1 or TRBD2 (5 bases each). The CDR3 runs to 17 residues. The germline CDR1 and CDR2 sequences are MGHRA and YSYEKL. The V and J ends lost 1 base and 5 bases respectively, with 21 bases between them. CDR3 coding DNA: TGCGCCAGCAGCCAAGGCCCGGGACCCCCAGCATCCCACGAGCAGTACTTC. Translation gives CASSQGPGPPASHEQYF.

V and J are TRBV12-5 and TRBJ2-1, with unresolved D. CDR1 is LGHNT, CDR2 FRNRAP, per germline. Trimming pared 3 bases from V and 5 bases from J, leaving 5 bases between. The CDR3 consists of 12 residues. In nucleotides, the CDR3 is TGTGCTAGTGGTTTAGGTCACAATGAGCAGTTCTTC. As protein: CASGLGHNEQFF. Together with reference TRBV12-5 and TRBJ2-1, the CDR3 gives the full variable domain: DARVTQTPRHKVTEMGQEVTMRCQPILGHNTVFWYRQTMMQGLELLAYFRNRAPLDDSGMPKDRFSAEMPDATLATLKIQPSEPRDSAVYFCASGLGHNEQFFGPGTRLTVL.

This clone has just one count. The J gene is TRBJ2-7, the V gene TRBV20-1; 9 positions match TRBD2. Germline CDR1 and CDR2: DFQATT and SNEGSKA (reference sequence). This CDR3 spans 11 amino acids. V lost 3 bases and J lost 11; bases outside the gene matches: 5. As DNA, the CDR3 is TGCAGTGCTAGCCGGGAGCGGGAGGAGTACTTC. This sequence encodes CSASREREEYF.

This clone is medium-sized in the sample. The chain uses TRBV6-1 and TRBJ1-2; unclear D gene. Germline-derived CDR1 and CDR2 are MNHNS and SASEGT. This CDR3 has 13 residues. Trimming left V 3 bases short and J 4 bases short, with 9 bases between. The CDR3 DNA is TGTGCCAGCAGTGAGAGGCAAACCTATGGCTACACCTTC. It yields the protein CASSERQTYGYTF.

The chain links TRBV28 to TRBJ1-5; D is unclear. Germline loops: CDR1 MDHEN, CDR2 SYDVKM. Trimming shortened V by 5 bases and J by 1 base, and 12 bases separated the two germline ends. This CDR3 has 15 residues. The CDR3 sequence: CASSPSKGSNQPQHF. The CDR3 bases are TGTGCCAGCAGTCCGTCGAAAGGGAGCAATCAGCCCCAGCATTTT.

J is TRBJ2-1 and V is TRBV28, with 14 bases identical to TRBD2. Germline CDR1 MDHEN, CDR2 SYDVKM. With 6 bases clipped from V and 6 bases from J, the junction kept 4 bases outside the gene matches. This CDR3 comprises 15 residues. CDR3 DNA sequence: TGTGCCAGCAGGGCTGGACTAGCGGGAGGCAATGAGCAGTTCTTC. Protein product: CASRAGLAGGNEQFF.

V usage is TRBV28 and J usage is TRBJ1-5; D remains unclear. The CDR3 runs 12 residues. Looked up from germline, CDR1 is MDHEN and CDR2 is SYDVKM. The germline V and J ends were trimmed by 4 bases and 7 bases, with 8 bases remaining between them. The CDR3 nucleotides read TGTGCCAGCAGTTCTACGAACCAGCCCCAGCATTTT. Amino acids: CASSSTNQPQHF.

For the CDR3, the DNA is TGCGCCAGCAGCGCGGCAGGGGGCACCGGGGAGCTGTTTTTT. Translation gives CASSAAGGTGELFF. V and J are TRBV5-1 and TRBJ2-2; 7 nucleotides line up with TRBD1. The length of the CDR3 is 14 residues. The germline V gene has CDR1 SGHRS and CDR2 YFSETQ. Germline trimming cut 4 bases from V and 4 bases from J; bases unmatched to any gene: 4.

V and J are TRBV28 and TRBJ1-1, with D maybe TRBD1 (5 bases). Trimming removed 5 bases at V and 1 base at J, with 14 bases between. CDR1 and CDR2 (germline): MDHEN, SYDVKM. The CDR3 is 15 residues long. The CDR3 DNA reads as TGTGCCAGCAGTCCTAGCTCAGGGACGAACACTGAAGCTTTCTTT. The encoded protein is CASSPSSGTNTEAFF.

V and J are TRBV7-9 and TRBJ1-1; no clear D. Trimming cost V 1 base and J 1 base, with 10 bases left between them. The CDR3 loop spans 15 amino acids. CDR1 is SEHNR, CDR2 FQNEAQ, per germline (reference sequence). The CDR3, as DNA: TGTGCCAGCAGCTTAGTACCGGTCTCGAACACTGAAGCTTTCTTT. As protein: CASSLVPVSNTEAFF.

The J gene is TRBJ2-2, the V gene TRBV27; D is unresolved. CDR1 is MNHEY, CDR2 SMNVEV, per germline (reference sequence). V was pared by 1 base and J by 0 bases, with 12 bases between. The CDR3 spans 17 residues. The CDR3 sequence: CASSLYPPGPNTGELFF. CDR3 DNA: TGTGCCAGCAGTTTATACCCCCCTGGGCCGAACACCGGGGAGCTGTTTTTT.

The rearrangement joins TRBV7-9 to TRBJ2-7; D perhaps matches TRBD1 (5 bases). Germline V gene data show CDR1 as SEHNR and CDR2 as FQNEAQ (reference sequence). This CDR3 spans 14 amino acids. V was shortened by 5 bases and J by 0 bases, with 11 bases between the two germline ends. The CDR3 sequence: CASSPGLSSYEQYF. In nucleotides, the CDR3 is TGTGCCAGCAGCCCAGGGTTGAGCTCCTACGAGCAGTACTTC.

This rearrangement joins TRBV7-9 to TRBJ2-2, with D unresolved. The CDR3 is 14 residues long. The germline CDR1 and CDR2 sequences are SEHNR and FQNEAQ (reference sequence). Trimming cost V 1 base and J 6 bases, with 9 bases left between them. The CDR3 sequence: CASSLGEYPGELFF. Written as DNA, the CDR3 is TGTGCCAGCAGCTTAGGGGAATACCCCGGGGAGCTGTTTTTT.

The CDR3 reads CASSSTANTEAFF. CDR3 DNA sequence: TGTGCCAGTAGTTCGACAGCGAACACTGAAGCTTTCTTT. The chain has TRBV19 and TRBJ1-1, with D possibly matching TRBD1 (5 bases). The CDR3 contains 13 residues. The germline V gene has CDR1 LNHDA and CDR2 SQIVND (reference sequence). The V gene lost 5 bases and the J gene lost 1 base, with 8 bases spanning the gap.

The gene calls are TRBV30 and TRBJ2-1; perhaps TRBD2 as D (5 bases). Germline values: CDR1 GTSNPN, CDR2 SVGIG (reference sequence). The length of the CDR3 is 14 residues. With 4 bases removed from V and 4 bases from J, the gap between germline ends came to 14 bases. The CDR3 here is CAWTAGRGYNEQFF. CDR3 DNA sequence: TGTGCCTGGACGGCGGGCCGGGGTTACAATGAGCAGTTCTTC. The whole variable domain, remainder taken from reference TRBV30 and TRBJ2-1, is SQTIHQWPATLVQPVGSPLSLECTVEGTSNPNLYWYRQAAGRGLQLLFYSVGIGQISSEVPQNLSASRPQDRQFILSSKKLLLSDSGFYLCAWTAGRGYNEQFFGPGTRLTVL.

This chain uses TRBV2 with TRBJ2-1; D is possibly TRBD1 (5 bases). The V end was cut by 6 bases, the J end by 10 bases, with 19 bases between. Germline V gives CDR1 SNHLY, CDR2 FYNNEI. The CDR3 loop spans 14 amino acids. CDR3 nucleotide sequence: TGTGCCAGCAGCTTTGGGGTAGGGGATAGGGAGCAGTTCTTC. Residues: CASSFGVGDREQFF. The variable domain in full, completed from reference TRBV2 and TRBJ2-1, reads EPEVTQTPSHQVTQMGQEVILRCVPISNHLYFYWYRQILGQKVEFLVSFYNNEISEKSEIFDDQFSVERPDGSNFTLKIRSTKLEDSAMYFCASSFGVGDREQFFGPGTRLTVL.